The text below deals with one T cell receptor (beta chain). The data belong to a study of blood T cells in healthy people across ages. Germline V gene lookup returns CDR1 LNHNV and CDR2 YYDKDF (reference sequence). The CDR3 length is 20 residues. Primers used in a second PCR of about 7 to 12 cycles were a sample-barcoded 5' primer and a J-beta primer mix. TCRdb re-derived calls from the 5' RACE reads in MiXCR, one entry per CDR3 protein. The data show hundreds of thousands of distinct CDR3 sequences, about 52% seen once. The sequenced sample was blood. The sequence came from a woman aged 55-70 years in good health. The chain is built from TRBV15 and TRBJ2-7, with 11 bases that match TRBD2. The DNA matches TRBJ2-1 better at its end, which makes the J call doubtful. The CDR3 reads CATSRAPGTSGRRGHNEQFF. CDR3 DNA sequence: TGTGCCACCAGCAGAGCCCCCGGGACTAGCGGCCGTAGGGGCCACAATGAGCAGTTCTTC.